The 2 T cell receptor beta chains listed next were all sequenced from one sample in a study of regulatory T cells in long-lasting Graves disease. Construction of the TCR beta libraries employed iRepertoire HTBI primers in conjunction with Arm-PCR of CDR3 regions. TCRdb redid the calling of the multiplex PCR reads with MiXCR, one entry per CDR3 protein. Of 450,000 to 700,000 distinct CDR3 sequences detected, roughly 13% appear once; the ten largest clones hold roughly 9.7%. Time point specified: newly diagnosed GD, antithyroid drugs for less than 3 months. TCR sequences were obtained from RNA taken from PBMCs. These same data were also listed under a study on T cells in Graves' hyperthyroidism and ophthalmopathy.

The material sequenced was peripheral blood mononuclear cells (PBMCs), taken at new diagnosis, from a patient treated with antithyroid drugs. The receptors shown here come from a man aged 25-40 years with Graves disease.

This clonotype has just a few counts. V gene TRBV14 combines with J gene TRBJ1-1; D remains ambiguous. V was cut by 0 bases and J by 11 bases, with 13 bases left in between. The CDR3 is made up of 13 amino acids. Germline CDR1 and CDR2: SGHDN and FVKESK. The CDR3 loop reads CASSQETGLKAFF. CDR3 nucleotides: TGTGCCAGCAGCCAAGAGACGGGTCTTAAGGCTTTCTTT.

The rearrangement joins TRBV27 to TRBJ2-7; 12 positions agree with TRBD1. This CDR3 spans 14 amino acids. In germline, CDR1 is MNHEY, CDR2 SMNVEV (reference sequence). Unmatched junction bases numbered 3, after V lost 7 bases and J lost 2 bases. The chain's CDR3 is CASTGTGGPYEQYF. CDR3 sequence (DNA): TGTGCCAGCACTGGGACAGGGGGCCCCTACGAGCAGTACTTC.